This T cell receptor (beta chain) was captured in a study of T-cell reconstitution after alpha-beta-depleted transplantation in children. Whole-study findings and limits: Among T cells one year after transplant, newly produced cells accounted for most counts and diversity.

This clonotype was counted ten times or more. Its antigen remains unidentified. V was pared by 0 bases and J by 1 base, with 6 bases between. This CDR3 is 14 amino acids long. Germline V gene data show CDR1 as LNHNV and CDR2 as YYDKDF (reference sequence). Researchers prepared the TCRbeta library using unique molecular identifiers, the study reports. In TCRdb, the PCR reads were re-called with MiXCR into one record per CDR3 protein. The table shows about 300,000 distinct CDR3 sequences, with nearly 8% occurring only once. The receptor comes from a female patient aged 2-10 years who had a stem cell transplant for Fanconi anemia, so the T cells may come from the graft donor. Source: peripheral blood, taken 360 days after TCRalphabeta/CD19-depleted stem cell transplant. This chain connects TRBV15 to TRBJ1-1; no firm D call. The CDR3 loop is CATSRDVGNTEAFF. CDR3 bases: TGTGCCACCAGCAGAGATGTGGGGAACACTGAAGCTTTCTTT. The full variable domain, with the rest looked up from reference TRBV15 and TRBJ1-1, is DAMVIQNPRYQVTQFGKPVTLSCSQTLNHNVMYWYQQKSSQAPKLLFHYYDKDFNNEADTPDNFQSRRPNTSFCFLDIRSPGLGDTAMYLCATSRDVGNTEAFFGQGTRLTVV.